The 2 T cell receptor beta chains below all came from one sample that was sequenced in a study of blood T cell repertoires in COVID-19. Only in-frame clones appear in the TCRdb table, and some are missing; sequencing was by immunoSEQ multiplex PCR. Of 400,000 or so clones in the sample, 70% to 90% were seen once. Sequencing input: peripheral blood. The receptors shown here come from a woman aged 40 to 49 with COVID-19, enrolled during active disease.

This clone was recorded a few times. This chain uses TRBV9 with TRBJ2-7, with 8 bases lining up with TRBD1. Looked up from germline, CDR1 is SGDLS and CDR2 is YYNGEE. The CDR3 sequence is 16 residues long. V trimming: 2 bases; J trimming: 0 bases; junction bases outside the gene matches: 7. The CDR3 bases are TGTGCCAGCAGCGTGGGGACAGGTTCCCTCTCCTACGAGCAGTACTTC. It translates to CASSVGTGSLSYEQYF.

The chain joins TRBV19 to TRBJ1-1; 7 positions agree with TRBD1. There are 16 residues in the CDR3. V trimming: 4 bases; J trimming: 4 bases; junction bases outside the gene matches: 12. Germline CDR1 is LNHDA and CDR2 is SQIVND (reference sequence). CDR3 loop: CASSTFDRAKSTEAFF. For the CDR3, the DNA is TGTGCCAGTAGTACCTTTGACAGGGCGAAAAGCACTGAAGCTTTCTTT. Full variable domain (remainder filled in from reference TRBV19 and TRBJ1-1): DGGITQSPKYLFRKEGQNVTLSCEQNLNHDAMYWYRQDPGQGLRLIYYSQIVNDFQKGDIAEGYSVSREKKESFPLTVTSAQKNPTAFYLCASSTFDRAKSTEAFFGQGTRLTVV.